A selection of T cell receptor beta chains follows, all from one sample in a study of blood T cell repertoires in COVID-19. TCRdb's copy holds only in-frame clones and misses some; the assay was immunoSEQ multiplex PCR. The sample includes 100,000 to 150,000 clones, 65% to 85% of them seen just once. The sequenced sample consisted of PBMCs or T cells enriched from blood (not recorded which). The receptor set was obtained from a woman between 25 and 40 years old who had recovered from COVID-19. Each CDR3 is given with its conserved first and last residue. A D gene is named only where the DNA matches it firmly. Not every row has a clone size; where given, it reads once, few, many or a size class.

D,size,J,V,DNA,CDR3
TRBD2,.,TRBJ2-7,TRBV29-1,TGCAGCGTTGAATACGGGACTAGCGGGAACGCTATGGGGGAGCAGTACTTC,CSVEYGTSGNAMGEQYF
.,.,TRBJ1-4,TRBV30,TGTGCCTACACGACAGTAAATGAAAAACTGTTTTTT,CAYTTVNEKLFF
TRBD1,many,TRBJ1-4,TRBV6-5,TGTGCCAGCAGGCGATCATGGACAGGGTTTGAAAAACTGTTTTTT,CASRRSWTGFEKLFF
TRBD1,.,TRBJ1-2,TRBV7-8,TGTGCCAGCAGCCCCAGAGCCGGGACAGGGCTCTATGGCTACACCTTC,CASSPRAGTGLYGYTF
TRBD2,.,TRBJ2-3,TRBV19,TGTGCCAGTAGTAAGGGAGGGGCAGATACGCAGTATTTT,CASSKGGADTQYF
TRBD2,.,TRBJ2-7,TRBV27,TGTGCCAGCACCACCGGGACTAGCGGGAACTCCTACGAGCAGTACTTC,CASTTGTSGNSYEQYF
.,.,TRBJ1-6,TRBV28,TGTGCCAGCAGGACTACGGGGAAGAACACACCCCTCCACTTT,CASRTTGKNTPLHF
TRBD1,.,TRBJ2-3,TRBV5-5,TGTGCCAGCAGCCCTGTCCCCGGGACAGGGCTAGATACGCAGTATTTT,CASSPVPGTGLDTQYF
TRBD1,.,TRBJ2-7,TRBV5-1,TGCGCCAGCAGCTTGGGGACAGGGGCGTCCTACGAGCAGTACTTC,CASSLGTGASYEQYF
TRBD2,once,TRBJ2-2,TRBV9,TGTGCCAGCAGCGTAGTCAGTAGCGGGAGATTAGGGTCGGACACCGGGGAGCTGTTTTTT,CASSVVSSGRLGSDTGELFF
TRBD1,.,TRBJ2-6,TRBV7-8,TGTGCCAGCAGCTCTGGACAGGGGAAGGCCGGGGCCAACGTCCTGACTTTC,CASSSGQGKAGANVLTF
.,.,TRBJ2-6,TRBV7-3,TGTGCCAGCAGCCCCGCGGGCGGAGCTGGGGCCAACGTCCTGACTTTC,CASSPAGGAGANVLTF
.,.,TRBJ2-6,TRBV27,TGTGCCAGCAGTTCCCCCTTCTCTGGGGCCAACGTCCTGACTTTC,CASSSPFSGANVLTF
.,.,TRBJ2-3,TRBV5-1,TGCGCCAGCAGCACCCGCGCATCTAGCACAGATACGCAGTATTTT,CASSTRASSTDTQYF
.,.,TRBJ2-1,TRBV4-2,TGTGCCAGCAGCCAAGATGGCGCTAGCGTGATTTACAATGAGCAGTTCTTC,CASSQDGASVIYNEQFF
TRBD2,few,TRBJ2-7,TRBV4-3,TGCGCCAGCAGCCGTATACGCCGCGGGGGTTCCGAGCAGTACTTC,CASSRIRRGGSEQYF
TRBD2,.,TRBJ2-1,TRBV30,TGTGCCTGGAGTGTAAGGCTAGCGGGAGACTACAATGAGCAGTTCTTC,CAWSVRLAGDYNEQFF
TRBD1,.,TRBJ1-2,TRBV10-3,TGTGCCATCAGTCCCCGACAGGGAATTCATGGCTACACCTTC,CAISPRQGIHGYTF
.,.,TRBJ2-1,TRBV6-5,TGTGCCAGCAGACCTCTTGACAGCTATCACAATGAGCAGTTCTTC,CASRPLDSYHNEQFF
TRBD1,.,TRBJ2-7,TRBV18,TGTGCCAGCTCCTGTGGACAGGGGAGCTACGAGCAGTACTTC,CASSCGQGSYEQYF
TRBD1,.,TRBJ1-5,TRBV19,TGTGCCAGTACCTTCGGACAGGGAAGGGAACGGGAGCAGCCCCAGCATTTT,CASTFGQGREREQPQHF
TRBD1,.,TRBJ1-4,TRBV9,TGTGCCAGCAGCGTAGCCGGACAGGGGACTAATGAAAAACTGTTTTTT,CASSVAGQGTNEKLFF
.,.,TRBJ1-2,TRBV13,TGTGCCAGCAGCTTAGGCGGCCCAGGAGGGGGCTACACCTTC,CASSLGGPGGGYTF
TRBD1,.,TRBJ1-5,TRBV27,TGTGCCAGCAGCGAGGGGACAGGGGGGATCTATAGCAATCAGCCCCAGCATTTT,CASSEGTGGIYSNQPQHF
TRBD2,once,TRBJ2-1,TRBV30,TGTGCCTGGAGTCTTAGATTAGCGGGCGACAATGAGCAGTTCTTC,CAWSLRLAGDNEQFF
.,.,TRBJ2-7,TRBV27,TGTGCCAGCAGTTTAGCCCGGACAGCAAGTAGTGTCCCCTACGAGCAGTACTTC,CASSLARTASSVPYEQYF
.,once,TRBJ1-1,TRBV7-8,TGTGCCAGCAGCTTAGGGGGCGAAGCTTTCTTT,CASSLGGEAFF
.,few,TRBJ2-7,TRBV9,TGTGCCAGCAGCTTACAGGGAGGGGCGCAGTACGAGCAGTACTTC,CASSLQGGAQYEQYF
TRBD2,.,TRBJ2-1,TRBV19,TGTGCCAGTAGCCCCGGGACTAGCGGGAGCAATGAGCAGTTCTTC,CASSPGTSGSNEQFF
TRBD1,.,TRBJ2-2,TRBV7-3,TGTGCCAGCAGCCTCACAGGGGTGAACACCGGGGAGCTGTTTTTT,CASSLTGVNTGELFF
.,.,TRBJ2-3,TRBV7-2,TGTGCCAGCAGCCCGATCAGGGGCGGTACGCAGTATTTT,CASSPIRGGTQYF
TRBD1,once,TRBJ1-3,TRBV4-3,TGCGCCAGCAGCCAGATGGCTCCGGACAGGGAATTAAACACCATATATTTT,CASSQMAPDRELNTIYF
.,.,TRBJ1-5,TRBV7-3,TGTGCCAGCAGCTTAAGGGCCGGTCAGCCCCAGCATTTT,CASSLRAGQPQHF
TRBD1,.,TRBJ2-1,TRBV7-8,TGTGCCAGCAGCAACCGGGACAGCTCCTACAATGAGCAGTTCTTC,CASSNRDSSYNEQFF
.,many,TRBJ2-3,TRBV12-5,TGTGCTAGTGGCGAGCGGACAGATACGCAGTATTTT,CASGERTDTQYF
.,.,TRBJ1-5,TRBV18,TGTGCCAGCTCACCGAAAGGGGCGGACCAGCCCCAGCATTTT,CASSPKGADQPQHF
.,.,TRBJ1-2,TRBV7-8,TGTGCCAGCAGCTTTGACTCTTGGACAAGCGGCTACACCTTC,CASSFDSWTSGYTF
.,.,TRBJ1-5,TRBV25-1,TGTGCCAGCAGTGAATTAGGGGTTTCTCAGCCCCAGCATTTT,CASSELGVSQPQHF